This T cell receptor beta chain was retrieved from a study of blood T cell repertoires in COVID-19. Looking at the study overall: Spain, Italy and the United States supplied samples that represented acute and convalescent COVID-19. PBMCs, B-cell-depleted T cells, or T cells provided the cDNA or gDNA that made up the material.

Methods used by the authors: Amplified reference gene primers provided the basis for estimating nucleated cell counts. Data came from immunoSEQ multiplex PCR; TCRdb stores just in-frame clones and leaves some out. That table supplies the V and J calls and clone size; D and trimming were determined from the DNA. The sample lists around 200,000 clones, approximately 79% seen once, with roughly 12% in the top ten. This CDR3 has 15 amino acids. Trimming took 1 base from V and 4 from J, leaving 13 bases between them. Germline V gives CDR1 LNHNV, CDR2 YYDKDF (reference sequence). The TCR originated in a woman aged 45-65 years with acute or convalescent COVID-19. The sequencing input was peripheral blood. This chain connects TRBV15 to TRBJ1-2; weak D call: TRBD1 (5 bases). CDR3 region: CATSRGSQGLYGYTF. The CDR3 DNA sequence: TGTGCCACCAGCAGAGGGTCCCAGGGACTCTATGGCTACACCTTC.